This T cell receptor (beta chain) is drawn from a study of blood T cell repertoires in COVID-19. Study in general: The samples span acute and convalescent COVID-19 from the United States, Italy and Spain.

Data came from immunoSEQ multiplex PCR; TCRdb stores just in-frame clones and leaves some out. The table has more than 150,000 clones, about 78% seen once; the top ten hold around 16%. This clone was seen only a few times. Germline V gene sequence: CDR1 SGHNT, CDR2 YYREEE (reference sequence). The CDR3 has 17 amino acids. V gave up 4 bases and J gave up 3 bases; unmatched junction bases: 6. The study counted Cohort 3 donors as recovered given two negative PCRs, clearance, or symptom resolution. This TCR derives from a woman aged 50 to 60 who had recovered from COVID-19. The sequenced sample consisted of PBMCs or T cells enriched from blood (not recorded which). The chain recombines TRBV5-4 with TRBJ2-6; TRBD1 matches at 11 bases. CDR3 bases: TGTGCCAGCAGCCATGGACAGGGGGCAAATGGGGCCAACGTCCTGACTTTC. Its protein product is CASSHGQGANGANVLTF.